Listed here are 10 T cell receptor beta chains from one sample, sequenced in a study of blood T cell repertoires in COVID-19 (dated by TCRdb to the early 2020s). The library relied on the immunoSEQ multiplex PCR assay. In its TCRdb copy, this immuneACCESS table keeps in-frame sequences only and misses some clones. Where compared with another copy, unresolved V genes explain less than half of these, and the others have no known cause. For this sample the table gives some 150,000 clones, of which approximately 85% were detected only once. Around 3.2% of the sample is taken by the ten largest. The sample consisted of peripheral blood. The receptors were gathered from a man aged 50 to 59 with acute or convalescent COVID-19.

CDR3 sequence (DNA): TGTGCCAGTAGTATTAGAGTAAATCAGCCCCAGCATTTT. Translating gives CASSIRVNQPQHF. The V and J genes are TRBV19 and TRBJ1-5; D not certain. V was shortened by 3 bases and J by 4 bases, with 7 bases between the two germline ends. The V gene's germline CDR1 is LNHDA and CDR2 SQIVND (reference sequence). The CDR3 has 13 residues. The whole variable domain, filled in from reference TRBV19 and TRBJ1-5, reads DGGITQSPKYLFRKEGQNVTLSCEQNLNHDAMYWYRQDPGQGLRLIYYSQIVNDFQKGDIAEGYSVSREKKESFPLTVTSAQKNPTAFYLCASSIRVNQPQHFGDGTRLSIL.

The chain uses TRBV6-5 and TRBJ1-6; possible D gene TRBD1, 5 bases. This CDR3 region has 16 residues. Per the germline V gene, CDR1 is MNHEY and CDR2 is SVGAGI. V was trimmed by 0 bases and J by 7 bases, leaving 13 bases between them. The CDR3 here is CASSYSLVQANSPLHF. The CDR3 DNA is TGTGCCAGCAGTTACTCGTTGGTACAGGCGAATTCACCCCTCCACTTT.

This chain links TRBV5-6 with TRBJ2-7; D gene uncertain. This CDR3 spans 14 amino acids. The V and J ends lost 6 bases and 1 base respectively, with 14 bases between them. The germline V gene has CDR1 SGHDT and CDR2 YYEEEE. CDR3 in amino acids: CASTGPFLSYEQYF. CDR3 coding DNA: TGTGCCAGCACTGGGCCCTTTCTATCCTACGAGCAGTACTTC.

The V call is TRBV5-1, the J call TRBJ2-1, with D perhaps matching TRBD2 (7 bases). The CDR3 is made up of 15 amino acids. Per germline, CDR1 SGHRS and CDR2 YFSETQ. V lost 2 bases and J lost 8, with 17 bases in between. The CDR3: CASSFSSREGDEQFF. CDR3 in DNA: TGCGCCAGCAGCTTCTCAAGCAGGGAGGGGGATGAGCAGTTCTTC.

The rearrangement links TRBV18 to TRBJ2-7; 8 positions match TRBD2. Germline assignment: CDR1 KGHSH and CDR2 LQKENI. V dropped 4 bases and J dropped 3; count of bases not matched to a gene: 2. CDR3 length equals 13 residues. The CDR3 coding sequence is TGTGCCAGCTCACACGGGGGGGGCTACGAGCAGTACTTC. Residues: CASSHGGGYEQYF.

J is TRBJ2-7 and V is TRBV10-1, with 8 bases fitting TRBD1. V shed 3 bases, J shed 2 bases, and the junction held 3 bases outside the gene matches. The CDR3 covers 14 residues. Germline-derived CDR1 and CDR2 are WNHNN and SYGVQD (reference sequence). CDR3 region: CASSEGTGTYEQYF. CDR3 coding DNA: TGCGCCAGCAGTGAAGGGACAGGAACCTACGAGCAGTACTTC.

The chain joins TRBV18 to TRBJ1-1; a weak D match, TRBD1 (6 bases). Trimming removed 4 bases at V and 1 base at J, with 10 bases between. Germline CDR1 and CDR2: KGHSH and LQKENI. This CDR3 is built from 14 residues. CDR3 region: CASSLGHPNTEAFF. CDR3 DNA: TGTGCCAGCTCACTGGGACACCCGAACACTGAAGCTTTCTTT.

The chain's CDR3 is CASSRPTSGSYEQYF. In DNA, the CDR3 is TGTGCCAGCAGCCGCCCAACTAGCGGGAGTTACGAGCAGTACTTC. The V gene is TRBV28, the J gene TRBJ2-7; 11 nucleotides match TRBD2. The CDR3 spans 15 residues. Trimming took 6 bases from V and 4 from J; bases not matched to a gene: 8. From germline, CDR1 is MDHEN and CDR2 SYDVKM.

The CDR3 reads CASSPESYNYGYTF. The CDR3 coding sequence is TGTGCCAGCAGCCCTGAGAGTTATAACTATGGCTACACCTTC. The chain has TRBV7-9 and TRBJ1-2, with no clear D. CDR1 and CDR2 (germline): SEHNR, FQNEAQ (reference sequence). The CDR3 contains 14 residues. Trimming left V 5 bases short and J 1 base short, with 11 bases between.

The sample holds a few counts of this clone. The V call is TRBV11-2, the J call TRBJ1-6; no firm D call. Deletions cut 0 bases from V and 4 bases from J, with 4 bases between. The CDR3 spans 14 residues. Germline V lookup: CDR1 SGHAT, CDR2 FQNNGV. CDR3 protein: CASSLEQYNSPLHF. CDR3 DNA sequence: TGTGCCAGCAGCTTAGAACAGTATAATTCACCCCTCCACTTT.